The 25 T cell receptor beta chains in this list originate from one sample, sequenced in a study of T cells after yellow fever vaccination. TCRdb ran MiXCR on the 5' RACE reads and lists one entry per CDR3 protein. The repertoire has tens of thousands of distinct CDR3 sequences, under 8% of them found once; the top ten carry around 37%. The sequencing here drew on CD8+ T cells sorted from PBMCs, taken roughly seven weeks after the first yellow fever vaccination. These receptors all come from a man between 18 and 29 years old who received the YFV17D yellow fever vaccine.

This clonotype was observed at least ten times. The gene calls are TRBV7-9 and TRBJ2-7; D assignment may be TRBD1 or TRBD2 (5 bases each). CDR1 is SEHNR, CDR2 FQNEAQ, per germline (reference sequence). The CDR3 spans 11 residues. V shed 7 bases and J shed 4 bases, with 8 bases lying between them. The CDR3 loop is CASTEGYEQYV. CDR3 in DNA: TGTGCCAGCACAGAGGGGTACGAGCAGTACGTC.

This clonotype was observed a few times. The rearrangement joins TRBV4-3 to TRBJ1-1; tentatively, D is TRBD1 (5 bases). Trimming took 3 bases from V and 8 from J, leaving 19 bases between them. In germline, CDR1 is LGHNA, CDR2 YSLEER. This CDR3 comprises 15 residues. The CDR3 nucleotides are TGCGCCAGCAGCCAGAGCCTCGAGGGGCCGTCCGAAGCTTTCTTT. The encoded protein is CASSQSLEGPSEAFF.

This clonotype was seen a handful of times. The genes are TRBV12-3 or TRBV12-4 and TRBJ1-1; D is undetermined. Trimming took 2 bases from V and 3 from J, leaving 13 bases between them. This CDR3 region has 15 residues. DNA for the CDR3: TGTGCCAGCAGTTTATTGGGTGAGGCGGACACTGAAGCTTTCTTT. As protein: CASSLLGEADTEAFF.

This clonotype appeared many times. The chain links TRBV18 to TRBJ2-2; the match to TRBD1 covers 9 bases. Trimming at V came to 3 bases and at J to 2 bases, leaving 7 bases not matched to a gene. This CDR3 spans 17 amino acids. Germline loops: CDR1 KGHSH, CDR2 LQKENI. CDR3 nucleotide sequence: TGTGCCAGCTCACCGTCACCGGGACAGGGAAACACCGGGGAGCTGTTTTTT. Translating it yields CASSPSPGQGNTGELFF. Full variable domain (missing parts from reference TRBV18 and TRBJ2-2): NAGVMQNPRHLVRRRGQEARLRCSPMKGHSHVYWYRQLPEEGLKFMVYLQKENIIDESGMPKERFSAEFPKEGPSILRIQQVVRGDSAAYFCASSPSPGQGNTGELFFGEGSRLTVL.

This clonotype was observed a handful of times. The chain links TRBV5-5 to TRBJ1-1; D unresolved. In germline, CDR1 is SGHKS, CDR2 YYEKEE (reference sequence). The CDR3 is 14 residues long. V lost 4 bases and J 0 bases, leaving 10 bases between the germline ends. The CDR3 DNA is TGTGCCAGCAGCCCGATTCAGGTGAACACTGAAGCTTTCTTT. Translation gives CASSPIQVNTEAFF.

This clonotype was counted between two and nine times. J is TRBJ1-1 and V is TRBV7-6; 7 bases match TRBD1. Trimming at V came to 5 bases and at J to 0 bases, leaving 12 bases not matched to a gene. This CDR3 comprises 17 residues. The germline V gene has CDR1 SGHVS and CDR2 FNYEAQ. The CDR3 coding sequence is TGTGCCAGCAGCCTAGGGGGCGCGGGGTTCATGAACACTGAAGCTTTCTTT. Its translation: CASSLGGAGFMNTEAFF.

This clonotype was seen at least ten times. The V and J genes are TRBV12-3 or TRBV12-4 and TRBJ2-5; 8 bases are shared with TRBD2. This CDR3 has 17 residues. J lost 2 bases, V lost 6 bases, and 14 bases had no gene match. The CDR3 here is CASSGGGGGPVQETQYF. The DNA for the CDR3 is TGTGCCAGCAGCGGGGGGGGAGGGGGTCCCGTTCAAGAGACCCAGTACTTC.

The chain links TRBV5-4 to TRBJ2-7, with TRBD2 as a possible D gene (6 bases). In germline, CDR1 is SGHNT, CDR2 YYREEE (reference sequence). Trimming removed 7 bases at V and 0 bases at J, with 14 bases between. This CDR3 comprises 14 residues. The CDR3 DNA reads TGTGCCAGCGAGGACCGGGGGAGCTCCTACGAGCAGTACTTC. It translates to CASEDRGSSYEQYF.

In this sample, this clonotype turned up a few times. The chain couples TRBV10-3 to TRBJ1-6, with TRBD1 as a possible D gene (5 bases). This CDR3 is 16 amino acids long. V lost 2 bases and J 0 bases, leaving 8 bases between the germline ends. CDR1 ENHRY and CDR2 SYGVKD come from the germline V gene. The CDR3 bases are TGTGCCATCAGTGAGAGGGGAAGCTCCTATAATTCACCCCTCCACTTT. It yields the protein CAISERGSSYNSPLHF.

This clonotype has ten or more counts. The chain employs TRBV7-9 and TRBJ1-1; D gene unclear. V dropped 5 bases and J dropped 4 bases, with 11 bases sitting between them. Germline CDR1 SEHNR, CDR2 FQNEAQ (reference sequence). The CDR3 has 13 residues. In DNA form, the CDR3 reads TGTGCCAGCAGCGGGCGGGAGATCACTGAAGCTTTCTTT. Translating gives CASSGREITEAFF.

In its sample, this clonotype was seen many times. The chain combines TRBV15 with TRBJ2-2, with 10 nucleotides matching TRBD2. Trimming took 0 bases from V and 9 from J; bases not matched to a gene: 7. CDR1 LNHNV and CDR2 YYDKDF come from the germline V gene (reference sequence). This CDR3 has 16 amino acids. The CDR3 is CATSRDRAGGHWELFF. The CDR3 DNA follows: TGTGCCACCAGCAGAGATCGAGCGGGGGGGCACTGGGAGCTGTTTTTT.

At least ten counts were recorded for this clonotype. The CDR3 bases are TGTGCCAGCAGCTTAAATTTGGGTCAGTCGAGTGAGCAGTTCTTC. This codes for CASSLNLGQSSEQFF. The rearrangement links TRBV7-3 to TRBJ2-1, with D unclear. The V end was cut by 1 base, the J end by 9 bases, with 16 bases between. The CDR3 totals 15 residues. CDR1 SGHTA and CDR2 FQGTGA come from the germline V gene.

Note on this clonotype: Possible read error: a much larger clone is one base away. The chain couples TRBV4-3 to TRBJ2-5; TRBD1 matches at 9 bases. This CDR3 spans 17 amino acids. The germline V gene encodes CDR1 LGHNA and CDR2 YSLEER. The CDR3 here is CTSSQDRVNRGLETQYF. CDR3 sequence (DNA): TGCACCAGCAGCCAAGATCGTGTAAACAGGGGGCTAGAGACCCAGTACTTC.

Many counts were recorded for this clonotype. The gene calls are TRBV9 and TRBJ2-3, with 8 bases aligning to TRBD2. The germline CDR1 and CDR2 sequences are SGDLS and YYNGEE. The CDR3 runs to 13 residues. The ends lost 6 bases at V and 5 bases at J; junction bases unmatched: 5. The CDR3 DNA is TGTGCCAGCAATCGGGGGGGAGTAGATACGCAGTATTTT. Amino acids: CASNRGGVDTQYF. Full variable domain (rest looked up from reference TRBV9 and TRBJ2-3): DSGVTQTPKHLITATGQRVTLRCSPRSGDLSVYWYQQSLDQGLQFLIQYYNGEERAKGNILERFSAQQFPDLHSELNLSSLELGDSALYFCASNRGGVDTQYFGPGTRLTVL.

The chain couples TRBV7-8 to TRBJ2-1; 10 nucleotides align to TRBD2. The trim removed 10 bases at V and 8 bases at J, leaving 14 bases unmatched. Germline V gene sequence: CDR1 SGHVS, CDR2 FQNEAQ. The CDR3 has 15 amino acids. The CDR3 DNA reads TGTGCCATTGGAGGAGCGGGGGGGGGGTTCGATGAGCAGTTCTTC. The encoded protein is CAIGGAGGGFDEQFF.

In this sample, this clonotype turned up a few times. The genes are TRBV29-1 and TRBJ1-2, with 8 bases aligning to TRBD1. The junction had 12 bases not matched to a gene; V was cut back by 6 bases and J by 6 bases. CDR1 is SQVTM, CDR2 ANQGSEA, per germline. The CDR3 is made up of 14 amino acids. This CDR3 is CSVQPPSTGDGYTF. In nucleotides, the CDR3 is TGCAGCGTCCAACCGCCTTCGACAGGGGATGGCTACACCTTC.

In its sample, this clonotype was seen many times. The chain is built from TRBV28 and TRBJ2-5; 8 positions match TRBD2. The CDR3 covers 15 residues. CDR1 and CDR2 (germline): MDHEN, SYDVKM. V lost 4 bases to trimming and J lost 6 bases; unmatched junction nucleotides: 10. CDR3 coding DNA: TGTGCCAGCAGTTACCCCCGTCGGACTAGCCAGACCCAGTACTTC. Translated: CASSYPRRTSQTQYF. The complete variable domain, with remaining parts taken from reference TRBV28 and TRBJ2-5, reads DVKVTQSSRYLVKRTGEKVFLECVQDMDHENMFWYRQDPGLGLRLIYFSYDVKMKEKGDIPEGYSVSREKKERFSLILESASTNQTSMYLCASSYPRRTSQTQYFGPGTRLLVL.

Many counts were recorded for this clonotype. The gene calls are TRBV7-2 and TRBJ2-5; D might be TRBD1 or TRBD2, each matching 5 bases. There are 15 residues in the CDR3. With 5 bases removed from V and 2 bases from J, the gap between germline ends came to 15 bases. Germline V gene sequence: CDR1 SGHTA, CDR2 FQGNSA. The CDR3 DNA reads TGTGCCAGCAGCCTCGGGGCCAAGACTCAAGAGACCCAGTACTTC. This translates into CASSLGAKTQETQYF. Combining the CDR3 with reference TRBV7-2 and TRBJ2-5 gives the whole variable domain GAGVSQSPSNKVTEKGKDVELRCDPISGHTALYWYRQSLGQGLEFLIYFQGNSAPDKSGLPSDRFSAERTGGSVSTLTIQRTQQEDSAVYLCASSLGAKTQETQYFGPGTRLLVL.

There are a few counts of this clonotype. The V call is TRBV6-2 or TRBV6-3, the J call TRBJ1-5; 8 nucleotides agree with TRBD1. After removal of 2 bases from V and 7 bases from J, the junction contained 4 bases not matched to a gene. This CDR3 is built from 14 residues. CDR1 is MNHEY, CDR2 SVGEGT, per germline. The CDR3 loop is CASSYQGAHQPQHF. CDR3 DNA: TGTGCCAGCAGTTACCAGGGGGCCCACCAGCCCCAGCATTTT.

This clonotype was observed many times. The genes are TRBV11-2 and TRBJ2-7; the match to TRBD1 covers 8 bases. V was pared by 5 bases and J by 7 bases, with 4 bases of the junction left unmatched. The V gene's germline CDR1 is SGHAT and CDR2 FQNNGV. CDR3 length equals 12 residues. CDR3: CASSRTGWEQYF. The CDR3 DNA reads TGTGCCAGCAGCCGGACAGGGTGGGAGCAGTACTTC. The whole variable domain, filled in from reference TRBV11-2 and TRBJ2-7, reads EAGVAQSPRYKIIEKRQSVAFWCNPISGHATLYWYQQILGQGPKLLIQFQNNGVVDDSQLPKDRFSAERLKGVDSTLKIQPAKLEDSAVYLCASSRTGWEQYFGPGTRLTVT.

Many counts were recorded for this clonotype. J is TRBJ2-1 and V is TRBV29-1; D is unresolved. Germline CDR1 SQVTM, CDR2 ANQGSEA. V was cut by 3 bases and J by 5 bases, with 11 bases left in between. The CDR3 is made up of 13 amino acids. CDR3 sequence reads: CSVDGDGHNEQFF. The DNA of the CDR3 is TGCAGCGTTGATGGTGACGGGCACAATGAGCAGTTCTTC.

This clonotype was seen at least ten times. V and J are TRBV7-8 and TRBJ2-4; TRBD1 aligns across 9 bases. After removal of 3 bases from V and 8 bases from J, the junction contained 14 bases not matched to a gene. This CDR3 is 17 amino acids long. Per germline, CDR1 SGHVS and CDR2 FQNEAQ. The CDR3 protein is CASSFLATGTGLDIQYF. As DNA, the CDR3 is TGTGCCAGCAGCTTCTTAGCCACTGGGACAGGGTTGGACATTCAGTACTTC. The full variable domain, rest sourced from reference TRBV7-8 and TRBJ2-4, is GAGVSQSPRYKVAKRGQDVALRCDPISGHVSLFWYQQALGQGPEFLTYFQNEAQLDKSGLPSDRFFAERPEGSVSTLKIQRTQQEDSAVYLCASSFLATGTGLDIQYFGAGTRLSVL.

In the case of this clonotype: This clone may be a read error of a much larger clone one base away. In nucleotides, the CDR3 is TGTGCCAGCAGGCTGGGTCTAAACACTGAAGCTTTCTTT. It encodes CASRLGLNTEAFF. The rearrangement uses TRBV12-3 or TRBV12-4 and TRBJ1-1; D gene unclear. The CDR3 totals 13 residues. Between the trimmed V and J ends, which lost 6 bases and 2 bases, there was a span of 10 bases.

Ten or more counts support this clonotype. V gene TRBV4-1 combines with J gene TRBJ2-1; 12 nucleotides align to TRBD2. The V and J ends lost 1 base and 12 bases, in that order; junction bases with no gene match: 10. The CDR3 has 16 amino acids. Germline V lookup: CDR1 MGHRA, CDR2 YSYEKL. The CDR3 sequence is CASSQGASGGALGQFF. The CDR3, as DNA: TGCGCCAGCAGCCAAGGCGCTAGCGGGGGGGCCTTGGGGCAGTTCTTC.

This clonotype was observed a few times. This chain uses TRBV7-9 with TRBJ2-1; unclear D gene. The V end was cut by 5 bases, the J end by 0 bases, with 14 bases between. CDR3 length equals 16 residues. Germline assignment: CDR1 SEHNR and CDR2 FQNEAQ (reference sequence). In DNA form, the CDR3 reads TGTGCCAGCAGCCCAAGACCCCCCGGCTCCTACAATGAGCAGTTCTTC. Protein product: CASSPRPPGSYNEQFF.